The 20 T cell receptor beta chains given below trace back to one sample, sequenced in a study of shared clonotypes between healthy human individuals (dated by TCRdb to about 2020). The library was generated by the immunoSEQ multiplex PCR assay. TCRdb limited this immuneACCESS table to in-frame rearrangements with V and J called. A share of clones is missing; checked studies link under half to unresolved V genes, and the rest is unexplained. Within this sample are 2 million to 2.5 million clones, with 93% of them counted one time only. Together, the top ten hold under 0.45% of the sample. The sequenced sample was naive CD4+ T cells from PBMCs. In light of the paper, this sample's cell subset or site label describes: CD45RA+ positively selected. These TCRs come from a man aged 18 to 29 in good health. Some clones in this sample may be carry-over from other donors' samples.

The chain has TRBV4-3 and TRBJ2-7; D possibly corresponds to TRBD2 (6 bases). V lost 4 bases, J lost 3 bases, and 19 bases lay in between. The CDR3 is 16 amino acids. The germline V gene encodes CDR1 LGHNA and CDR2 YSLEER. The CDR3 sequence: CASSPRHRGSGYEQYF. CDR3 nucleotide sequence: TGCGCCAGCAGCCCCAGGCATCGGGGGTCGGGCTACGAGCAGTACTTC.

The chain couples TRBV27 to TRBJ1-2, with a possible D match to TRBD1 (5 bases). The ends were cut back, 2 bases at V and 5 bases at J, with 9 bases in the middle. From germline, CDR1 is MNHEY and CDR2 SMNVEV (reference sequence). This CDR3 is built from 13 residues. The CDR3 spells CASSLGPGYGYTF. CDR3 DNA: TGTGCCAGCAGTTTAGGGCCAGGGTATGGCTACACCTTC.

V gene TRBV30 combines with J gene TRBJ1-1; D gene unclear. Germline CDR1 is GTSNPN and CDR2 is SVGIG (reference sequence). V was clipped by 3 bases and J by 0 bases, with 26 bases between them. The CDR3 runs to 19 residues. CDR3 nucleotides: TGTGCCTGGAGAACTCGGCTCGCGGGCCAGCCCCGCATGAACACTGAAGCTTTCTTT. Translating it yields CAWRTRLAGQPRMNTEAFF.

Comment on this clone: Distinct nucleotide sequences in the sample also encode this CDR3. The rearrangement links TRBV5-4 to TRBJ2-5, with D possibly TRBD2 on 7 matching bases. The CDR3 consists of 15 residues. Germline V gene lookup returns CDR1 SGHNT and CDR2 YYREEE (reference sequence). The V gene lost 0 bases and the J gene lost 3 bases, with 12 bases spanning the gap. The DNA for the CDR3 is TGTGCCAGCAGCTTGGTACGGGGGGCAGAAGAGACCCAGTACTTC. Translating it yields CASSLVRGAEETQYF.

This rearrangement joins TRBV1 to TRBJ2-1; the DNA was not used to check the table's D call, TRBD2. TRBV1 is deemed a pseudogene. This CDR3 region has 18 residues. CDR3 in amino acids: CTSSQPGTSGSSYNEQFF. In nucleotides, the CDR3 is TGCACCAGCAGCCAACCCGGGACTAGCGGGAGCTCCTACAATGAGCAGTTCTTC.

The rearrangement links TRBV7-2 to TRBJ1-1, with D unresolved. Germline CDR1 and CDR2: SGHTA and FQGNSA. Trimming pared 1 base from V and 1 base from J, leaving 10 bases between. The CDR3 covers 15 residues. CDR3 sequence (DNA): TGTGCCAGCAGCTTAGGGCCCCCGCCGAACACTGAAGCTTTCTTT. Amino acids: CASSLGPPPNTEAFF.

The chain has TRBV18 and TRBJ2-3; 13 positions match TRBD2. The CDR3 has 20 amino acids. CDR1 is KGHSH and CDR2 is LQKENI in the germline V gene. Trimming at V came to 5 bases and at J to 0 bases, leaving 14 bases not matched to a gene. The CDR3 is CASSSSGLAGIEASTDTQYF. The CDR3 DNA sequence: TGTGCCAGCTCATCCTCGGGACTAGCGGGGATTGAAGCCAGCACAGATACGCAGTATTTT.

On this clone itself: The same CDR3 is also encoded by other DNA sequences in this sample. The chain is built from TRBV7-9 and TRBJ1-1; D is uncertain. The CDR3 has 13 residues. Germline CDR1 reads SEHNR; CDR2 reads FQNEAQ (reference sequence). V gave up 0 bases and J gave up 1 base, with 3 bases separating them. CDR3 in DNA: TGTGCCAGCAGCTTAGCTGCGAACACTGAAGCTTTCTTT. Translation gives CASSLAANTEAFF.

The chain uses TRBV27 and TRBJ2-1; D gene unclear. Germline V lookup: CDR1 MNHEY, CDR2 SMNVEV (reference sequence). This CDR3 has 9 amino acids. The CDR3: CVSNNEQFF. The CDR3 DNA is TGTGTTTCAAACAATGAGCAGTTCTTC.

This sequence joins TRBV2 and TRBJ2-1, with D perhaps matching TRBD2 (6 bases). The germline V gene encodes CDR1 SNHLY and CDR2 FYNNEI. V shed 6 bases and J shed 3 bases, with 12 bases lying between them. This CDR3 contains 14 residues. The CDR3 coding sequence is TGTGCCAGCAGCCTATCGACTAGCTACAATGAGCAGTTCTTC. Translated, it gives CASSLSTSYNEQFF.

The V call is TRBV30, the J call TRBJ2-7; TRBD1 might be the D (5 bases). Germline CDR1 GTSNPN, CDR2 SVGIG (reference sequence). CDR3 size: 11 residues. With 7 bases removed from V and 3 bases from J, the gap between germline ends came to 10 bases. CDR3 in DNA: TGTGCCTATCTTAGGGGCTACGAGCAGTACTTC. Its protein product is CAYLRGYEQYF.

This rearrangement joins TRBV28 to TRBJ1-5; D uncertain. Per germline, CDR1 MDHEN and CDR2 SYDVKM. The CDR3 has 14 amino acids. Trimming removed 6 bases from V and 3 bases from J, with 12 bases in between. The CDR3 loop reads CASRSVGNNQPQHF. In DNA form, the CDR3 reads TGTGCCAGCAGGTCGGTGGGGAACAATCAGCCCCAGCATTTT.

The V gene is TRBV4-1, the J gene TRBJ1-1; weak D call: TRBD1 (6 bases). This CDR3 contains 17 residues. Trimming left V 1 base short and J 1 base short, with 16 bases between. CDR1 and CDR2 (germline): MGHRA, YSYEKL. The chain's CDR3 is CASSQGQTGPQNTEAFF. The CDR3 DNA reads TGCGCCAGCAGCCAAGGCCAGACAGGTCCCCAGAACACTGAAGCTTTCTTT.

The gene calls are TRBV11-2 and TRBJ1-2, with 8 bases lining up with TRBD1. CDR3 size: 14 residues. Germline trimming cut 0 bases from V and 4 bases from J; bases unmatched to any gene: 1. Germline V CDR1 and CDR2: SGHAT, FQNNGV. The CDR3 bases are TGTGCCAGCAGCTTAGACGACAGGGGCTATGGCTACACCTTC. It translates to CASSLDDRGYGYTF.

The V and J genes are TRBV6-5 and TRBJ1-4; D perhaps matches TRBD1 (6 bases). The CDR3 sequence is 14 residues long. Between the trimmed V and J ends, which lost 5 bases and 7 bases, there was a span of 14 bases. Germline V CDR1 and CDR2: MNHEY, SVGAGI. The CDR3 spells CASSKRWGPEKLFF. The CDR3 nucleotides read TGTGCCAGCAGTAAACGGTGGGGGCCTGAAAAACTGTTTTTT.

The chain has TRBV7-3 and TRBJ2-3; a weak D match, TRBD1 (5 bases). CDR1 is SGHTA, CDR2 FQGTGA, per germline. The CDR3 covers 18 residues. V was pared by 0 bases and J by 2 bases, with 18 bases between. Here the CDR3 reads CASSLTGLGLQVTDTQYF. As DNA, the CDR3 is TGTGCCAGCAGCTTAACGGGGCTAGGGTTACAGGTCACAGATACGCAGTATTTT.

This clone has a handful of counts. The same CDR3 is also encoded by other DNA sequences in this sample. The chain employs TRBV5-1 and TRBJ1-2; tentative D call: TRBD1 (5 bases). With 1 base removed from V and 6 bases from J, the gap between germline ends came to 10 bases. The CDR3 contains 13 residues. The germline V gene encodes CDR1 SGHRS and CDR2 YFSETQ. CDR3 DNA sequence: TGCGCCAGCAGCTTGTCCGGGGCGGATGGCTACACCTTC. Translating gives CASSLSGADGYTF.

The chain links TRBV27 to TRBJ2-1; 8 nucleotides agree with TRBD2. The CDR3 is 16 residues long. With 2 bases clipped from V and 0 bases from J, the junction kept 3 bases outside the gene matches. Germline values: CDR1 MNHEY, CDR2 SMNVEV (reference sequence). CDR3 loop: CASSLNGLASYNEQFF. For the CDR3, the DNA is TGTGCCAGCAGTTTAAATGGACTAGCCTCCTACAATGAGCAGTTCTTC.

This chain connects TRBV6-1 to TRBJ1-2; no definite D call. This CDR3 region has 12 residues. In germline, CDR1 is MNHNS, CDR2 SASEGT. Trimming shortened V by 6 bases and J by 7 bases, and 12 bases separated the two germline ends. CDR3 DNA: TGTGCCAGCAGCGCTCGCCGGGGTGGCTACACCTTC. Its translation is CASSARRGGYTF.

This clone was observed a single time. This chain connects TRBV11-2 to TRBJ2-5; the D gene is possibly TRBD1 (5 bases). Germline CDR1 reads SGHAT; CDR2 reads FQNNGV. The CDR3 has 14 amino acids. Trimming took off 5 bases at V and 5 bases at J, with 15 bases between the two ends. The CDR3 DNA reads as TGTGCCAGCAGCCCAGGGTTGCTCCTGGAGACCCAGTACTTC. This gives the protein CASSPGLLLETQYF.